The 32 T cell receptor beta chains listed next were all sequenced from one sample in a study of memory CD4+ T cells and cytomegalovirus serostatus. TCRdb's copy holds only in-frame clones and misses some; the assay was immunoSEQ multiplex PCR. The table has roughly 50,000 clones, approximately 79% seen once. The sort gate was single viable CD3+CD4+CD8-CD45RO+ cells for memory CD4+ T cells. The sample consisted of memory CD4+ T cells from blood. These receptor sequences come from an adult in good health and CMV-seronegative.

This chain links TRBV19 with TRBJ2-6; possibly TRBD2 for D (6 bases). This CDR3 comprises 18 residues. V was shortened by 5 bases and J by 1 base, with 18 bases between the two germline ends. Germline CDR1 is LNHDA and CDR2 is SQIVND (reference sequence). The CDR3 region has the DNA TGTGCCAGTAGTCCCGGGCGGGGAGTCCCTTCTGGGGCCAACGTCCTGACTTTC. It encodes CASSPGRGVPSGANVLTF. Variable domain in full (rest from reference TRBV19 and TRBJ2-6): DGGITQSPKYLFRKEGQNVTLSCEQNLNHDAMYWYRQDPGQGLRLIYYSQIVNDFQKGDIAEGYSVSREKKESFPLTVTSAQKNPTAFYLCASSPGRGVPSGANVLTFGAGSRLTVL.

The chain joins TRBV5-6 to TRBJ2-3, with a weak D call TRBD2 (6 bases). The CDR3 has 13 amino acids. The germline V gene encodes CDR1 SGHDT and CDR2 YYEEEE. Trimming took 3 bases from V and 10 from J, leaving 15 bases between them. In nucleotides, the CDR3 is TGTGCCAGCAGCTCTCGGGAGAGGCATCCGCAGTATTTT. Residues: CASSSRERHPQYF.

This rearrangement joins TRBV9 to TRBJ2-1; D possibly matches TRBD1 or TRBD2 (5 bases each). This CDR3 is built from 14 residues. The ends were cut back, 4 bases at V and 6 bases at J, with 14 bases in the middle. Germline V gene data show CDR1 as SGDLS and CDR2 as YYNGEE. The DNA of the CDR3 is TGTGCCAGCAGCTTCGAGGGGCTCTTCAATGAGCAGTTCTTC. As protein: CASSFEGLFNEQFF.

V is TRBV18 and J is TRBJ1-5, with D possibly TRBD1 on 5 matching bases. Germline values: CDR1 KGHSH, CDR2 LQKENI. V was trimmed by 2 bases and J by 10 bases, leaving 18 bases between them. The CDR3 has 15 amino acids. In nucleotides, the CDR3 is TGTGCCAGCTCACCATCAAGCGGGGCAATTGAACCCCAGCATTTT. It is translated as CASSPSSGAIEPQHF. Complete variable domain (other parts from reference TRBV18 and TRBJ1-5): NAGVMQNPRHLVRRRGQEARLRCSPMKGHSHVYWYRQLPEEGLKFMVYLQKENIIDESGMPKERFSAEFPKEGPSILRIQQVVRGDSAAYFCASSPSSGAIEPQHFGDGTRLSIL.

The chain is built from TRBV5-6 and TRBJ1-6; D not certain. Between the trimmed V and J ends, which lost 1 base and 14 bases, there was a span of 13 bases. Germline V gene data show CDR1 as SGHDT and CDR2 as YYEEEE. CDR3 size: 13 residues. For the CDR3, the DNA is TGTGCCAGCAGCTTGAGGAATGGAGAGGCCCTCCACTTT. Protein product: CASSLRNGEALHF.

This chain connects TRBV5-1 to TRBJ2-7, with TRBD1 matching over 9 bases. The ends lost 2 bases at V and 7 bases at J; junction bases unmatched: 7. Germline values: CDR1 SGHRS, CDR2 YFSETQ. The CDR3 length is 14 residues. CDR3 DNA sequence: TGCGCCAGCAGCTTTCTACAGGGGGCGGGGGAGCAGTACTTC. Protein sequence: CASSFLQGAGEQYF.

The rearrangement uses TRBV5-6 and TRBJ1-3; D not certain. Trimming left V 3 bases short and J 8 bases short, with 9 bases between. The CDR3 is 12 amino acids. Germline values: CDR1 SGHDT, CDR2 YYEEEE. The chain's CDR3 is CASSSVSDTIYF. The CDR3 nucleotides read TGTGCCAGCAGCTCGGTGAGCGACACCATATATTTT.

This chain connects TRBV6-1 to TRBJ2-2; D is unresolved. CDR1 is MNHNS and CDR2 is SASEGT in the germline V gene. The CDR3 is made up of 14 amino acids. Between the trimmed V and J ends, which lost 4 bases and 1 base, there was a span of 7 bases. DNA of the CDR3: TGTGCCAGCAGTGGGTTGCGGAACACCGGGGAGCTGTTTTTT. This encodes CASSGLRNTGELFF.

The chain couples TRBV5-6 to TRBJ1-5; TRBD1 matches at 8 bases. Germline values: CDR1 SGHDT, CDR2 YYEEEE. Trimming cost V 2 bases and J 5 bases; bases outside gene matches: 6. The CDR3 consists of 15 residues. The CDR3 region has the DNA TGTGCCAGCAGCTTATGGGCAGGGGGCCATCAGCCCCAGCATTTT. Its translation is CASSLWAGGHQPQHF.

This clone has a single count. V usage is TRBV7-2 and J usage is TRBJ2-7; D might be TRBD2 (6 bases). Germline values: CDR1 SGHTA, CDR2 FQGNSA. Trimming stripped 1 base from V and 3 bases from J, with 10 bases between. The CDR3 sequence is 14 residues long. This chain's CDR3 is CASSLGRGDYEQYF. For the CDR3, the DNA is TGTGCCAGCAGCTTAGGACGCGGGGACTACGAGCAGTACTTC.

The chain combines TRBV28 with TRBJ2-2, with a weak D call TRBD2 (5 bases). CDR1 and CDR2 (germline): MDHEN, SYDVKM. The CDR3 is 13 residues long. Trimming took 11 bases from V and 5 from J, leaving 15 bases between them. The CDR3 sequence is CASNNEGTGELFF. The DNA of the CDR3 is TGTGCCTCCAACAATGAGGGTACCGGGGAGCTGTTTTTT.

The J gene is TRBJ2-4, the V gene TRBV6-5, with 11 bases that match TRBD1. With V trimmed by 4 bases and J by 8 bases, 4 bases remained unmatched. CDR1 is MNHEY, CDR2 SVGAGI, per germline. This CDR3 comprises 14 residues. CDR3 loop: CASSSGQGADIQYF. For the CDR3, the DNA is TGTGCCAGCAGTTCAGGACAGGGGGCAGACATTCAGTACTTC.

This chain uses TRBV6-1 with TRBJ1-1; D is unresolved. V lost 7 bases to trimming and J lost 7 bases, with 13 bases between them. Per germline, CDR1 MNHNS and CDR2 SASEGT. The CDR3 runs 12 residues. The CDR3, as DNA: TGTGCCAGCAACACCCGAAACGGTGAAGCTTTCTTT. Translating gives CASNTRNGEAFF.

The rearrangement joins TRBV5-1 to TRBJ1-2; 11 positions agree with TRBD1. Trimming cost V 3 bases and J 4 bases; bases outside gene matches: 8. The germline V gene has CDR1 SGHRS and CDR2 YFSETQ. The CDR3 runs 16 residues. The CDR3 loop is CASSSGTGGGSYGYTF. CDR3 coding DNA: TGCGCCAGCAGCTCCGGGACAGGGGGAGGTAGCTATGGCTACACCTTC.

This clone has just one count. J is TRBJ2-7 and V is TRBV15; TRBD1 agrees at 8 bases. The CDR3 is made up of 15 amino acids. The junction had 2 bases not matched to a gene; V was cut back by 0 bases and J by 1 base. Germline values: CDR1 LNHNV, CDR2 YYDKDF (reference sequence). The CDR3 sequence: CATSRDRGRSYEQYF. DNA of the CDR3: TGTGCCACCAGCAGAGACAGGGGGCGATCCTACGAGCAGTACTTC.

CDR3 loop: CASSAINAAGYTF. The CDR3 coding sequence is TGTGCCAGCAGTGCCATAAACGCCGCCGGCTACACCTTC. The gene calls are TRBV6-1 and TRBJ1-2; D not certain. CDR3 length equals 13 residues. CDR1 is MNHNS and CDR2 is SASEGT in the germline V gene. The V end lost 4 bases, the J end lost 8 bases, and 14 bases lay between the germline ends.

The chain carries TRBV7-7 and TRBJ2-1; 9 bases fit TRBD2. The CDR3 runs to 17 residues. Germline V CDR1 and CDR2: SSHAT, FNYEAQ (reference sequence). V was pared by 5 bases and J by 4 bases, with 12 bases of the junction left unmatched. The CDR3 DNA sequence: TGTGCCAGCAGCCCAAGTACGTCTAGCGGGGCATACAATGAGCAGTTCTTC. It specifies CASSPSTSSGAYNEQFF.

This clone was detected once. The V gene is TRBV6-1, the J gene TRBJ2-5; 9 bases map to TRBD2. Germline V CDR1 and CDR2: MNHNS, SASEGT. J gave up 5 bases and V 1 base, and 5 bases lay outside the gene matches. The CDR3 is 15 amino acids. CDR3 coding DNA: TGTGCCAGCAGTGAAGGGTCTAGCGGGGCTGAGACCCAGTACTTC. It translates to CASSEGSSGAETQYF.

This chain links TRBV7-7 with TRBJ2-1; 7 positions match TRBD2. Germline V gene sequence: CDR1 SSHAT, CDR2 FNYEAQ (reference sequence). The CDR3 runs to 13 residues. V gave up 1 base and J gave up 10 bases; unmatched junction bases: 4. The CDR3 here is CASSLEAGGEQFF. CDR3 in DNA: TGTGCCAGCAGCTTAGAGGCCGGGGGGGAGCAGTTCTTC.

CDR3 residues: CASSWGLAEETQYF. The DNA for the CDR3 is TGTGCCAGCAGCTGGGGACTAGCGGAAGAGACCCAGTACTTC. The chain is built from TRBV5-4 and TRBJ2-5; 11 bases align to TRBD2. Germline V gene lookup returns CDR1 SGHNT and CDR2 YYREEE (reference sequence). CDR3 length: 14 amino acids. The V and J ends lost 3 bases and 3 bases, in that order; junction bases with no gene match: 1. The full variable domain, in which reference TRBV5-4 and TRBJ2-5 provide the parts outside the CDR3, is ETGVTQSPTHLIKTRGQQVTLRCSSQSGHNTVSWYQQALGQGPQFIFQYYREEENGRGNFPPRFSGLQFPNYSSELNVNALELDDSALYLCASSWGLAEETQYFGPGTRLLVL.

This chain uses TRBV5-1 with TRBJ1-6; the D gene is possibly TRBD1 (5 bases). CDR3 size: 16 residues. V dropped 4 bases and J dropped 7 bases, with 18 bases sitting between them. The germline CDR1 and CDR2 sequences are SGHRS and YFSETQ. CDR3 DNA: TGCGCCAGCAGCCAAGCTCCCGGGACGGCGAATTCACCCCTCCACTTT. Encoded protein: CASSQAPGTANSPLHF.

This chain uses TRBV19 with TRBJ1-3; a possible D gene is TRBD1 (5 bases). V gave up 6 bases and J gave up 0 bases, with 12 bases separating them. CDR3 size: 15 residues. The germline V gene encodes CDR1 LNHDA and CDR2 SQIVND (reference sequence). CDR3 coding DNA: TGTGCCAGTAGACTCGACAGAAGCTCTGGAAACACCATATATTTT. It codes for CASRLDRSSGNTIYF.

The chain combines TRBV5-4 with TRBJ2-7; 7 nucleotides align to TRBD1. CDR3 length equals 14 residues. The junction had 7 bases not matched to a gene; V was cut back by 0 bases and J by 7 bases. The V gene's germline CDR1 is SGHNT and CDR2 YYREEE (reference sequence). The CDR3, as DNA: TGTGCCAGCAGCTTGGAACAGGGGCGCTGGGAGCAGTACTTC. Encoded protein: CASSLEQGRWEQYF. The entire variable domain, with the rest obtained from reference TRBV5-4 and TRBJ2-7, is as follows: ETGVTQSPTHLIKTRGQQVTLRCSSQSGHNTVSWYQQALGQGPQFIFQYYREEENGRGNFPPRFSGLQFPNYSSELNVNALELDDSALYLCASSLEQGRWEQYFGPGTRLTVT.

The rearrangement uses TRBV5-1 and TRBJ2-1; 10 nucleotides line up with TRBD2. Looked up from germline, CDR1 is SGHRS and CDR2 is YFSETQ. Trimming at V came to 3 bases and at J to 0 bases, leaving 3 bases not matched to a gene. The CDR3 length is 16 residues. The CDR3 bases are TGCGCCAGCAGCTGGCTAGCGGGGGACTCCTACAATGAGCAGTTCTTC. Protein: CASSWLAGDSYNEQFF.

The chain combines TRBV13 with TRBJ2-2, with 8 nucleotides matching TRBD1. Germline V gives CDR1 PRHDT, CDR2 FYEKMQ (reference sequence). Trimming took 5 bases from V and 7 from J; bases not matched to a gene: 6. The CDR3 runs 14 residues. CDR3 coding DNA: TGTGCCAGCAGCGGGACAGGAGGACTCGGGGAGCTGTTTTTT. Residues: CASSGTGGLGELFF.

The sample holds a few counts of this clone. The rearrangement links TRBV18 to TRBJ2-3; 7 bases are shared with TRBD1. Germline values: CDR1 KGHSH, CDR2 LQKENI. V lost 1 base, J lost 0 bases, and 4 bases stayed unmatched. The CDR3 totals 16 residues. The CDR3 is CASSPLETGSTDTQYF. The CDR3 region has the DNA TGTGCCAGCTCACCACTAGAGACAGGGAGCACAGATACGCAGTATTTT.

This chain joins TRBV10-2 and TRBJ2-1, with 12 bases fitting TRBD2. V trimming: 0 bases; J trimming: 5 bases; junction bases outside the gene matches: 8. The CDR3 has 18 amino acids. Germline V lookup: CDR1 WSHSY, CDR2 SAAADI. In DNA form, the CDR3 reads TGCGCCAGCAGTGAGTCCCTAGCGGGAGGGCCTCGGAACAATGAGCAGTTCTTC. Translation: CASSESLAGGPRNNEQFF.

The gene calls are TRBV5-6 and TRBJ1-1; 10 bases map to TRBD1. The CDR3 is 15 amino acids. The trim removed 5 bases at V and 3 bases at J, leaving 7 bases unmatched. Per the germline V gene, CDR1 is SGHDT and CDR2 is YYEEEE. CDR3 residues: CASSYVGQGYTEAFF. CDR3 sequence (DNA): TGTGCCAGCAGTTACGTGGGACAGGGGTACACTGAAGCTTTCTTT. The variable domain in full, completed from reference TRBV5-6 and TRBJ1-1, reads DAGVTQSPTHLIKTRGQQVTLRCSPKSGHDTVSWYQQALGQGPQFIFQYYEEEERQRGNFPDRFSGHQFPNYSSELNVNALLLGDSALYLCASSYVGQGYTEAFFGQGTRLTVV.

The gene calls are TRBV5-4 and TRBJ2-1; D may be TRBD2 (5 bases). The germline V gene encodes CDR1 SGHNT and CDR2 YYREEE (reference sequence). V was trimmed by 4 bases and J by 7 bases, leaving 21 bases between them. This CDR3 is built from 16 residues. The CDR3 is CASSLAVAGTRNEQFF. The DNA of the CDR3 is TGTGCCAGCAGCCTAGCAGTTGCGGGCACTAGGAATGAGCAGTTCTTC.

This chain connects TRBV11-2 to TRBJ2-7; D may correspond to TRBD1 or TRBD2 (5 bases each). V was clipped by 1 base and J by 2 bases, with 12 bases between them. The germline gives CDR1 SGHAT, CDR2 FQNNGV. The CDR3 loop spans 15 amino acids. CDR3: CASSLVGTGTYEQYF. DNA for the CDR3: TGTGCCAGCAGCTTAGTTGGGACGGGCACCTACGAGCAGTACTTC. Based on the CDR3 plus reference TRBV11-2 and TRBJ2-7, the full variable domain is EAGVAQSPRYKIIEKRQSVAFWCNPISGHATLYWYQQILGQGPKLLIQFQNNGVVDDSQLPKDRFSAERLKGVDSTLKIQPAKLEDSAVYLCASSLVGTGTYEQYFGPGTRLTVT.

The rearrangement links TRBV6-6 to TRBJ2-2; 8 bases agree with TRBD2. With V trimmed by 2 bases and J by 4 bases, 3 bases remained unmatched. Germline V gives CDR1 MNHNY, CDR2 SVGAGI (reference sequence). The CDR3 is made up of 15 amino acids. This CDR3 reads CASSYVGRGTGELFF. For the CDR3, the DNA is TGTGCCAGCAGTTACGTCGGGAGGGGCACCGGGGAGCTGTTTTTT.

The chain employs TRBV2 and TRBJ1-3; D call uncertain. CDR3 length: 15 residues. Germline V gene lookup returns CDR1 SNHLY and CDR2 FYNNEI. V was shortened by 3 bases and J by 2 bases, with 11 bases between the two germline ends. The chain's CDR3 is CASSEVKAAGNTIYF. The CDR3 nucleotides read TGTGCCAGCAGTGAGGTTAAGGCGGCTGGAAACACCATATATTTT.